This entry lists 3 T cell receptor beta chains sequenced from one sample in a study of shared clonotypes between healthy human individuals. This table comes from immunoSEQ multiplex PCR, and its TCRdb copy is limited to in-frame clones, with some not included. The repertoire has roughly 2,000,000 clones, roughly 94% of them found once; the top ten carry 1.2%. CD8 cells classed as naive were CD45RO-negative and positively selected for CCR7, excluding terminally differentiated effector memory CD45RA+ cells. Sequencing was done on a sample of naive CD8+ T cells sorted from blood. The origin of the receptors is a man aged 18 to 30 in good health.

The chain links TRBV5-1 to TRBJ2-5; perhaps TRBD2 as D (6 bases). This CDR3 has 17 amino acids. Between the trimmed V and J ends, which lost 0 bases and 0 bases, there was a span of 15 bases. Germline-derived CDR1 and CDR2 are SGHRS and YFSETQ. The CDR3 region has the DNA TGCGCCAGCAGCTTGGGGGAACGGGAGCCCTACCAAGAGACCCAGTACTTC. Amino acid sequence: CASSLGEREPYQETQYF.

The rearrangement joins TRBV7-9 to TRBJ2-7; D tentatively fits TRBD1 or TRBD2 (6 bases each). V was cut by 6 bases and J by 5 bases, with 11 bases left in between. The CDR3 covers 12 residues. CDR1 is SEHNR, CDR2 FQNEAQ, per germline (reference sequence). The CDR3 loop is CASSGGPHEQYF. The CDR3 bases are TGTGCCAGCAGTGGGGGGCCCCACGAGCAGTACTTC.

Only one count was recorded for this clone. The rearrangement links TRBV5-1 to TRBJ1-6; a weak D match, TRBD1 (6 bases). The germline CDR1 and CDR2 sequences are SGHRS and YFSETQ. V dropped 4 bases and J dropped 9 bases, with 17 bases sitting between them. This CDR3 spans 15 amino acids. The CDR3, as DNA: TGCGCCAGCAGCCCCGAGGGGGGTATAGGTTCACCCCTCCACTTT. Translation: CASSPEGGIGSPLHF.